This TCR beta chain originates from a study of blood T cell repertoires in COVID-19. About the study: From the United States, Italy and Spain came samples of acute and convalescent COVID-19. T cells, B-cell-depleted T cells, or PBMCs provided the cDNA or gDNA that served as material.

Per the authors' pipeline: Researchers report that nucleated cell counts were estimated from reference gene primer amplification. TCRdb's table, derived via immunoSEQ multiplex PCR, lists solely in-frame clones and lacks some. V, J and clone size were drawn from that table, and D and trimming were deduced from the DNA. Seen here are 65,000 to 80,000 clones, 82% observed once, and the top ten hold 20% to 25%. Germline values: CDR1 SGHRS, CDR2 YFSETQ. The CDR3 is 17 amino acids. Unmatched junction bases numbered 6, after V lost 0 bases and J lost 1 base. The chain recombines TRBV5-1 with TRBJ2-3, with 9 positions matching TRBD2. The receptor comes from a human donor in a cohort sampled during active COVID-19. Material for sequencing was peripheral blood. The DNA of the CDR3 is TGCGCCAGCAGCTTGGTGGGATTAGCGGGGGGCACAGATACGCAGTATTTT. Translating it yields CASSLVGLAGGTDTQYF.